A selection of T cell receptor beta chains follows, all from one sample in a study of blood T cell repertoires in COVID-19. Repertoires were generated with immunoSEQ multiplex PCR, while TCRdb's copy carries only in-frame clones and drops some. This table has more than 200,000 clones, 75% to 90% appearing once. The specimen sequenced was PBMCs or T cells enriched from blood (not recorded which). The receptors originated from a woman between 25 and 40 years old who had recovered from COVID-19. Each CDR3 is given with its conserved first and last residue. The D gene is left open where the match is weak. The listing skips clone size in some rows; elsewhere it reads once, few, many or a size class.

J | V | size | D | CDR3 | DNA
TRBJ1-2 | TRBV5-1 | - | - | CASSLGASTNYGYTF | TGCGCCAGCAGCTTGGGGGCCAGCACCAACTATGGCTACACCTTC
TRBJ2-2 | TRBV28 | - | - | CASTTTGRRTGELFF | TGTGCCAGCACCACGACAGGGAGGCGCACCGGGGAGCTGTTTTTT
TRBJ1-2 | TRBV7-2 | - | - | CASSPGQTTLYGYTF | TGTGCCAGCAGCCCAGGACAGACGACCCTCTATGGCTACACCTTC
TRBJ2-1 | TRBV5-4 | - | TRBD1 | CASSLAKGARVSVEQFF | TGTGCCAGCAGCTTGGCCAAGGGGGCTAGGGTTTCGGTTGAGCAGTTCTTC
TRBJ2-1 | TRBV4-1 | - | TRBD2 | CASSPRLGGNEQFF | TGCGCCAGCAGCCCCCGACTGGGGGGGAATGAGCAGTTCTTC
TRBJ2-7 | TRBV20-1 | - | TRBD2 | CSGGEGYEQYF | TGCAGTGGAGGGGAGGGTTACGAGCAGTACTTC
TRBJ1-1 | TRBV7-9 | - | TRBD1 | CASSPRTGWTVNTEAFF | TGTGCCAGCAGCCCGCGGACAGGGTGGACGGTGAACACTGAAGCTTTCTTT
TRBJ2-7 | TRBV12-1 | - | - | CARSGAYLIFSYEQYF | TGTGCCAGGAGTGGTGCTTATCTAATCTTCTCCTACGAGCAGTACTTC
TRBJ2-1 | TRBV7-8 | - | - | CASSPSVGDPYYNEQFF | TGTGCCAGCAGCCCTAGCGTTGGCGACCCCTACTACAATGAGCAGTTCTTC
TRBJ1-6 | TRBV28 | - | TRBD1 | CASSPTGASPLHF | TGTGCCAGCAGTCCTACAGGGGCCTCACCCCTCCACTTT
TRBJ1-2 | TRBV20-1 | - | - | CSASRSLEGYTF | TGCAGTGCTAGTCGGTCCCTAGAAGGCTACACCTTC
TRBJ1-2 | TRBV28 | - | - | CASFRGSSPQGYTF | TGTGCCAGTTTCAGGGGATCTTCACCTCAGGGCTACACCTTC
TRBJ2-1 | TRBV14 | - | TRBD2 | CASSYLSGGPGDEQFF | TGTGCCAGCAGCTACCTTTCGGGAGGGCCGGGCGATGAGCAGTTCTTC
TRBJ2-7 | TRBV27 | - | - | CASSLKIWTYEQYF | TGTGCCAGCAGTTTAAAGATCTGGACTTACGAGCAGTACTTC
TRBJ2-2 | TRBV6-4 | - | TRBD2 | CASSPLAGNTGELFF | TGTGCCAGCAGTCCACTAGCGGGGAACACCGGGGAGCTGTTTTTT
TRBJ1-2 | TRBV10-3 | - | - | CAISEPLGRDLYGYTF | TGTGCCATCAGTGAGCCCTTGGGCAGGGACTTATATGGCTACACCTTC
TRBJ2-1 | TRBV24-1 | - | TRBD2 | CATSPGLARNEQFF | TGTGCCACCAGTCCGGGACTAGCGCGCAATGAGCAGTTCTTC
TRBJ1-4 | TRBV11-2 | once | - | CASNPTRSGEKLFF | TGTGCCAGCAACCCGACCCGATCAGGAGAAAAACTGTTTTTT
TRBJ2-7 | TRBV9 | - | - | CASSQGLRGTRPYEQYF | TGTGCCAGCAGCCAGGGGCTAAGGGGAACCCGACCTTACGAGCAGTACTTC
TRBJ2-7 | TRBV6-5 | - | TRBD2 | CASDRGGPSYEQYF | TGTGCCAGCGACCGGGGAGGGCCTTCCTACGAGCAGTACTTC
TRBJ2-1 | TRBV9 | - | - | CASSVGAPPYNEQFF | TGTGCCAGCAGCGTGGGGGCTCCCCCCTACAATGAGCAGTTCTTC
TRBJ2-1 | TRBV3-1/TRBV3-2 | - | TRBD2 | CASSHSRLAGGGDEQFF | TGTGCCAGCAGCCATTCGAGACTAGCGGGAGGAGGCGATGAGCAGTTCTTC
TRBJ1-1 | TRBV5-1 | - | TRBD1 | CASSLKGAYTEAFF | TGCGCCAGCAGCCTAAAGGGGGCTTACACTGAAGCTTTCTTT
TRBJ1-1 | TRBV7-8 | - | - | CASTPRLNTEAFF | TGTGCCAGCACCCCCAGGCTGAACACTGAAGCTTTCTTT
TRBJ2-5 | TRBV28 | - | TRBD2 | CASSLGLADKETQYF | TGTGCCAGCAGTTTAGGACTAGCGGATAAAGAGACCCAGTACTTC
TRBJ2-3 | TRBV24-1 | - | TRBD2 | CATSDLAASGGPTDTQYF | TGTGCCACCAGTGATTTGGCGGCTAGCGGGGGCCCCACAGATACGCAGTATTTT
TRBJ2-5 | TRBV28 | - | - | CASSTLTGQETQYF | TGTGCCAGCAGTACCCTGACGGGGCAAGAGACCCAGTACTTC
TRBJ2-7 | TRBV28 | - | TRBD1 | CASSPQDRSSEQYF | TGTGCCAGCAGTCCTCAGGACAGGTCTTCCGAGCAGTACTTC
TRBJ2-1 | TRBV7-3 | - | - | CASSLIPEDNEQFF | TGTGCCAGCAGCTTAATACCAGAGGACAATGAGCAGTTCTTC
TRBJ1-3 | TRBV11-2 | once | TRBD1 | CASSSTTGQYGNTIYF | TGTGCCAGCAGCTCAACGACAGGGCAGTATGGAAACACCATATATTTT
TRBJ2-5 | TRBV25-1 | - | TRBD1 | CASTPMTGDQETQYF | TGTGCCAGCACCCCAATGACAGGGGACCAAGAGACCCAGTACTTC
TRBJ2-1 | TRBV5-1 | once | TRBD2 | CASSLGTSGYNEQFF | TGCGCCAGCAGCTTAGGGACTAGCGGGTACAATGAGCAGTTCTTC
TRBJ2-3 | TRBV15 | once | TRBD1 | CATSILDRAKDTQYF | TGTGCCACCAGCATTCTTGACAGGGCTAAAGATACGCAGTATTTT
TRBJ1-2 | TRBV19 | - | - | CASSIGGAAGYTF | TGTGCCAGTAGTATTGGAGGGGCAGCTGGCTACACCTTC
TRBJ2-1 | TRBV3-1/TRBV3-2 | - | - | CASSSLREGVASYNEQFF | TGTGCCAGCAGCTCATTAAGAGAGGGAGTCGCATCCTACAATGAGCAGTTCTTC
TRBJ1-1 | TRBV18 | - | - | CASSPAAGNTEAFF | TGTGCCAGCTCACCCGCGGCGGGGAACACTGAAGCTTTCTTT
TRBJ1-1 | TRBV5-6 | - | - | CASSLDRGNTEAFF | TGTGCCAGCAGCTTGGATCGGGGTAACACTGAAGCTTTCTTT
TRBJ2-2 | TRBV27 | - | - | CASSLLRTPTNTGELFF | TGTGCCAGCAGTTTACTCAGGACACCTACGAACACCGGGGAGCTGTTTTTT
TRBJ1-2 | TRBV27 | - | - | CASSPQGRVGSNYGYTF | TGTGCCAGCAGTCCCCAAGGGAGGGTGGGGTCGAACTATGGCTACACCTTC
TRBJ2-1 | TRBV7-2 | - | TRBD2 | CASSYSGRAYNEQFF | TGTGCCAGCAGCTATAGCGGGAGGGCCTACAATGAGCAGTTCTTC
TRBJ1-1 | TRBV27 | - | - | CASSLSLANTEAFF | TGTGCCAGCAGTTTATCGCTGGCGAACACTGAAGCTTTCTTT
TRBJ1-2 | TRBV5-1 | - | - | CASADGQLGNYGYTF | TGCGCCAGCGCCGACGGACAATTGGGTAACTATGGCTACACCTTC
TRBJ2-7 | TRBV28 | - | - | CASSSLGDSYEQYF | TGTGCCAGCAGTTCGTTGGGCGACTCCTACGAGCAGTACTTC
TRBJ2-4 | TRBV5-8 | - | TRBD1 | CASSLARTGGNIQYF | TGTGCCAGCAGCTTGGCCAGAACAGGGGGAAACATTCAGTACTTC
TRBJ2-7 | TRBV6-5 | - | TRBD1 | CASNTRDSYEQYF | TGTGCCAGCAACACAAGGGACAGCTACGAGCAGTACTTC
TRBJ2-5 | TRBV20-1 | - | - | CSAPGAQYF | TGCAGTGCCCCCGGGGCCCAGTACTTC
TRBJ2-6 | TRBV11-3 | - | TRBD1 | CASSRGQAVPSGANVLTF | TGTGCCAGCAGCAGGGGACAGGCGGTTCCCTCTGGGGCCAACGTCCTGACTTTC
TRBJ2-1 | TRBV9 | - | TRBD2 | CASSVKLAGYNEQFF | TGTGCCAGCAGCGTAAAACTAGCGGGTTACAATGAGCAGTTCTTC
TRBJ2-3 | TRBV29-1 | - | TRBD2 | CSVKGGRALDTQYF | TGCAGCGTCAAGGGCGGGAGGGCCTTGGATACGCAGTATTTT
TRBJ2-7 | TRBV24-1 | - | TRBD2 | CATSDSGLAEQYF | TGTGCCACCAGTGATTCCGGACTAGCGGAGCAGTACTTC
TRBJ1-2 | TRBV7-2 | - | - | CASSFDPQGMGGYTF | TGTGCCAGCAGCTTCGACCCCCAGGGGATGGGCGGCTACACCTTC
TRBJ2-3 | TRBV25-1 | - | - | CASSVLAYRGTDTQYF | TGTGCCAGCAGTGTGCTAGCGTATCGCGGCACAGATACGCAGTATTTT
TRBJ1-1 | TRBV9 | - | - | CASSVSQENTEAFF | TGTGCCAGCAGCGTATCCCAGGAGAACACTGAAGCTTTCTTT
TRBJ2-6 | TRBV4-3 | - | - | CASSQVGGLGANVLTF | TGCGCCAGCAGCCAAGTTGGAGGTTTGGGGGCCAACGTCCTGACTTTC